This is a list of T cell receptor beta chains from one sample in a study of T-cell reconstitution after alpha-beta-depleted transplantation in children. TCRdb used MiXCR to reprocess the PCR reads, holding one entry per CDR3 protein. The sample carries fewer than 550,000 distinct CDR3 sequences, roughly 10% recorded once. The input for sequencing was PBMCs, taken before TCRalphabeta/CD19-depleted stem cell transplant. The receptors were sampled from a child aged 2 to 15 with inherited bone marrow failure, due to receive a stem cell transplant. Each CDR3 is given with its conserved first and last residue. The D gene is left open where the match is weak. Rows give clone size only sometimes, using once, few, many, or a class for an expanded clone.

d_gene,j_gene,v_gene,abundance,CDR3nt,CDR3aa
TRBD1,TRBJ2-7,TRBV23-1,many,TGCGCCAGCAGTAACAACGGGACAGGGAGAAACTACGAGCAGTACTTC,CASSNNGTGRNYEQYF
TRBD2,TRBJ2-3,TRBV4-2,many,TGTGCCAGCAGCCAAGAGGGGACTAGCGGGAGCACAGATACGCAGTATTTT,CASSQEGTSGSTDTQYF
TRBD1,TRBJ2-1,TRBV18,few,TGTGCCAGCTCGCGAAACATCCCGGGACAGGGGGGCAACTCCTACAATGAGCAGTTCTTC,CASSRNIPGQGGNSYNEQFF
TRBD1,TRBJ2-3,TRBV2,many,TGTGCCAGCAGTGAGGGTTTTCTCCGGGACAGGGGAGGAGATACGCAGTATTTT,CASSEGFLRDRGGDTQYF
TRBD2,TRBJ2-1,TRBV30,many,TGTGCCTGGAGTGGGGCTAGCGGGAGGGCCTACAATGAGCAGTTCTTC,CAWSGASGRAYNEQFF
.,TRBJ1-1,TRBV4-3,many,TGCGCCAGCAGCCAAGATAGGGTGGAGAGCACTGAAGCTTTCTTT,CASSQDRVESTEAFF
.,TRBJ2-1,TRBV5-4,.,TGTGCCAGCAGCCCCCACGGGGCGCGCAATGAGCAGTTCTTC,CASSPHGARNEQFF
TRBD2,TRBJ2-7,TRBV7-2,few,TGTGCCAGCAGCTCCTTAGCGGGAGGGGGCTCCTACGAGCAGTACTTC,CASSSLAGGGSYEQYF
TRBD2,TRBJ2-7,TRBV7-2,many,TGTGCCAGCAGCTGGGGACTAGCGAAATCCTACGAGCAGTACTTC,CASSWGLAKSYEQYF
TRBD2,TRBJ2-1,TRBV24-1,.,TGTGCCACCAGTGATCTCCGGACTAGCGGTAATGAGCAGTTCTTC,CATSDLRTSGNEQFF
.,TRBJ2-3,TRBV7-8,many,TGTGCCAGCAGCTTAGGGGCCCCTCCAGATACGCAGTATTTT,CASSLGAPPDTQYF
.,TRBJ2-1,TRBV6-2/TRBV6-3,few,TGTGCCAGCAGTTACGACTCCGACGGCTGGCGCTGGAATGAGCAGTTCTTC,CASSYDSDGWRWNEQFF
.,TRBJ2-1,TRBV12-3/TRBV12-4,.,TGTGCCAGCAGTCGGGGACCCGCGACCTACAATGAGCAGTTCTTC,CASSRGPATYNEQFF
TRBD1,TRBJ1-5,TRBV12-3/TRBV12-4,few,TGTGCCAGCAAACCCGGGACAGGGGGCAATCAGCCCCAGCATTTT,CASKPGTGGNQPQHF
.,TRBJ2-4,TRBV5-1,many,TGCGCCAGCAGCTTGTTGGGAAACGGGGACAAAAACATTCAGTACTTC,CASSLLGNGDKNIQYF
TRBD2,TRBJ2-2,TRBV9,few,TGTGCCAGCAGCGTAGACCGGACTAGCGTGAACACCGGGGAGCTGTTTTTT,CASSVDRTSVNTGELFF
.,TRBJ2-3,TRBV20-1,many,TGCAGTGCTAGGCCTCTAGCGCTAAACACAGATACGCAGTATTTT,CSARPLALNTDTQYF